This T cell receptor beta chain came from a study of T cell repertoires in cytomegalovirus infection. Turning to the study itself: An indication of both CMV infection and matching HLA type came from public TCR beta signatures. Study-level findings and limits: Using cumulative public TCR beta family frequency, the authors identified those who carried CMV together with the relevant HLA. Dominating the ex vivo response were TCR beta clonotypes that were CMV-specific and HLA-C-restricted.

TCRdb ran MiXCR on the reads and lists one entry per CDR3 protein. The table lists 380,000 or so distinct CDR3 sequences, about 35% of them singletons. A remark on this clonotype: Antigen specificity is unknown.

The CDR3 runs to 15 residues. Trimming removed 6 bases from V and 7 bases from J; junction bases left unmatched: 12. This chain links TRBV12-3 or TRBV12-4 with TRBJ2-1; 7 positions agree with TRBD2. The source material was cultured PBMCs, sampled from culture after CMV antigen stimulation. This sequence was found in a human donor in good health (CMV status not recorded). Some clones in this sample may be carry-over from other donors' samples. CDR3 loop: CASRLGTTPANEQFF. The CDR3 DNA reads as TGTGCCAGCAGACTTGGGACTACCCCGGCGAATGAGCAGTTCTTC.